Listed here are 10 T cell receptor beta chains from one sample, sequenced in a study of T cell repertoires in cytomegalovirus infection. TCRdb recomputed calls from the reads with MiXCR, one row per CDR3 protein. Among fewer than 80,000 distinct CDR3 sequences listed, approximately 3.7% were seen once. Sequenced sample: PBMCs. Source of these receptors: a human donor in good health (CMV status not recorded). Some clones in this sample may be carry-over from other donors' samples.

This clonotype was seen many times. The V call is TRBV7-2, the J call TRBJ2-1; 7 bases map to TRBD1. The CDR3 loop spans 15 amino acids. V lost 3 bases, J lost 2 bases, and 4 bases stayed unmatched. Germline-derived CDR1 and CDR2 are SGHTA and FQGNSA. DNA for the CDR3: TGTGCCAGCAGCTTCCGGGACAGCACCTACAATGAGCAGTTCTTC. This translates into CASSFRDSTYNEQFF. Full variable domain (rest looked up from reference TRBV7-2 and TRBJ2-1): GAGVSQSPSNKVTEKGKDVELRCDPISGHTALYWYRQSLGQGLEFLIYFQGNSAPDKSGLPSDRFSAERTGGSVSTLTIQRTQQEDSAVYLCASSFRDSTYNEQFFGPGTRLTVL.

By frequency in the sample, this clonotype is medium-sized. The DNA of the CDR3 is TGTGCCAGCAGCCCCTGGACAGGGAAAGATGACACTGAAGCTTTCTTT. This translates into CASSPWTGKDDTEAFF. The chain carries TRBV7-2 and TRBJ1-1, with 8 bases identical to TRBD1. Trimming took 5 bases from V and 3 from J; bases not matched to a gene: 11. CDR1 and CDR2 from the germline V gene are SGHTA and FQGNSA. This CDR3 comprises 16 residues.

At least ten counts were recorded for this clonotype. The V and J genes are TRBV28 and TRBJ1-1; no firm D call. The CDR3 runs 12 residues. Trimming removed 2 bases from V and 6 bases from J, with 7 bases in between. Germline V lookup: CDR1 MDHEN, CDR2 SYDVKM. CDR3 sequence: CASSLRAAEAFF. CDR3 bases: TGTGCCAGCAGTTTAAGGGCAGCTGAAGCTTTCTTT.

This clonotype has a count of ten or more. The chain joins TRBV19 to TRBJ1-5; 12 bases match TRBD1. Trimming took 5 bases from V and 6 from J; bases not matched to a gene: 8. The germline gives CDR1 LNHDA, CDR2 SQIVND (reference sequence). The CDR3 runs to 16 residues. The chain's CDR3 is CASSSPGQGAGQPQHF. CDR3 bases: TGTGCCAGTAGTTCACCGGGACAGGGGGCTGGTCAGCCCCAGCATTTT.

At least ten counts were recorded for this clonotype. The chain is built from TRBV20-1 and TRBJ1-1; D remains unclear. Trimming took off 3 bases at V and 1 base at J, with 15 bases between the two ends. CDR3 length: 15 residues. Germline V gene sequence: CDR1 DFQATT, CDR2 SNEGSKA (reference sequence). In DNA, the CDR3 is TGCAGTGCTAGTGCGGAGATCCTATCGAACACTGAAGCTTTCTTT. Protein: CSASAEILSNTEAFF.

Ten or more counts support this clonotype. The chain couples TRBV6-1 to TRBJ1-1; D might be TRBD1 (5 bases). The V end was cut by 5 bases, the J end by 3 bases, with 10 bases between. The CDR3 spans 13 residues. Germline CDR1 is MNHNS and CDR2 is SASEGT. The DNA of the CDR3 is TGTGCCAGCAGTTCAGCGGGGCACACTGAAGCTTTCTTT. Amino acids: CASSSAGHTEAFF.

This clonotype was recorded at least ten times. The genes are TRBV7-8 and TRBJ1-1; D call uncertain. Germline CDR1 reads SGHVS; CDR2 reads FQNEAQ. The CDR3 totals 13 residues. V was clipped by 8 bases and J by 0 bases, with 10 bases between them. CDR3 sequence: CASRRGMNTEAFF. The CDR3 DNA reads as TGTGCCAGCCGACGAGGGATGAACACTGAAGCTTTCTTT.

This clonotype was detected many times. The J gene is TRBJ2-5, the V gene TRBV7-6; D may be TRBD1 or TRBD2 (7 bases each). Germline assignment: CDR1 SGHVS and CDR2 FNYEAQ. Trimming pared 4 bases from V and 7 bases from J, leaving 13 bases between. This CDR3 has 13 residues. CDR3 sequence reads: CASSSSGGGTQYF. The CDR3 DNA follows: TGTGCCAGCAGCTCATCAGGGGGGGGGACCCAGTACTTC.

This clonotype was recorded many times. The V gene is TRBV7-8, the J gene TRBJ1-4, with 8 bases fitting TRBD1. The CDR3 has 15 amino acids. CDR1 is SGHVS, CDR2 FQNEAQ, per germline. V was clipped by 2 bases and J by 6 bases; unmatched bases: 5. The DNA of the CDR3 is TGTGCCAGCAGCTTACAGGGGGCATTAGATGAAAAACTGTTTTTT. Amino acid sequence: CASSLQGALDEKLFF. The entire variable domain, with the rest obtained from reference TRBV7-8 and TRBJ1-4, is as follows: GAGVSQSPRYKVAKRGQDVALRCDPISGHVSLFWYQQALGQGPEFLTYFQNEAQLDKSGLPSDRFFAERPEGSVSTLKIQRTQQEDSAVYLCASSLQGALDEKLFFGSGTQLSVL.

In this sample, this clonotype turned up many times. The gene calls are TRBV20-1 and TRBJ2-7, with a weak D call TRBD2 (5 bases). The CDR3 length is 13 residues. V was trimmed by 1 base and J by 3 bases, leaving 10 bases between them. Germline V gene sequence: CDR1 DFQATT, CDR2 SNEGSKA (reference sequence). This CDR3 reads CSARVGMYYEQYF. The CDR3 coding sequence is TGCAGTGCTAGAGTCGGGATGTACTACGAGCAGTACTTC.